The 21 T cell receptor beta chains below were found in one sample sequenced in a study of a mutant IDH1 vaccine in newly diagnosed glioma (dated by TCRdb to the early 2020s). Libraries were made using the immunoSEQ multiplex PCR assay. TCRdb obtained this table from immuneACCESS and retained in-frame rearrangements with V and J assigned. These tables miss some clones; where compared with another copy, unresolved V genes account for less than half of the shortfall, and the remainder is unexplained. The sample table lists approximately 100,000 clones, about 90% of them with a count of one. Under 0.65% of the sample belongs to the ten largest clones. What the time point label conveys for this sample: baseline, week 1 (first vaccination visit). What the treatment or condition label conveys for this sample: pre-vaccination baseline after standard-of-care therapy. The sample here was PBMCs, taken from a glioma patient treated with radiotherapy, temozolomide or both. Receptors were obtained from a woman between 50 and 59 years old with glioma.

The chain employs TRBV5-1 and TRBJ2-4; no firm D call. The germline CDR1 and CDR2 sequences are SGHRS and YFSETQ. V was shortened by 1 base and J by 4 bases, with 9 bases between the two germline ends. The CDR3 contains 14 residues. The CDR3, as DNA: TGCGCCAGCAGCTTGTCGTGGGCGAAAAACATTCAGTACTTC. Translating it yields CASSLSWAKNIQYF.

The chain recombines TRBV4-1 with TRBJ1-1; TRBD1 agrees at 10 bases. V shed 1 base, J shed 8 bases, and the junction held 4 bases outside the gene matches. The germline CDR1 and CDR2 sequences are MGHRA and YSYEKL. The CDR3 spans 14 residues. This CDR3 is CASSQGDRGREAFF. CDR3 in DNA: TGCGCCAGCAGCCAAGGTGACAGGGGGCGGGAAGCTTTCTTT.

For the CDR3, the DNA is TGTGCCAGCAGCCGGGCCCCGGGAGGTGAAAAACTGTTTTTT. This encodes CASSRAPGGEKLFF. The rearrangement joins TRBV7-9 to TRBJ1-4; D unresolved. This CDR3 spans 14 amino acids. Germline V CDR1 and CDR2: SEHNR, FQNEAQ (reference sequence). Trimming shortened V by 5 bases and J by 7 bases, and 14 bases separated the two germline ends. The full variable domain, rest sourced from reference TRBV7-9 and TRBJ1-4, is DTGVSQNPRHKITKRGQNVTFRCDPISEHNRLYWYRQTLGQGPEFLTYFQNEAQLEKSRLLSDRFSAERPKGSFSTLEIQRTEQGDSAMYLCASSRAPGGEKLFFGSGTQLSVL.

V is TRBV20-1 and J is TRBJ1-4; unclear D gene. The V end was cut by 0 bases, the J end by 8 bases, with 4 bases between. This CDR3 is 11 amino acids long. Germline-derived CDR1 and CDR2 are DFQATT and SNEGSKA (reference sequence). DNA for the CDR3: TGCAGTGCTAGAGATCGGGAAAAACTGTTTTTT. Translating it yields CSARDREKLFF.

V gene TRBV19 combines with J gene TRBJ2-7, with D perhaps TRBD2 (6 bases). The length of the CDR3 is 13 residues. Between the trimmed V and J ends, which lost 5 bases and 5 bases, there was a span of 13 bases. Germline CDR1 reads LNHDA; CDR2 reads SQIVND (reference sequence). CDR3 sequence (DNA): TGTGCCAGTAGTTTGGGACTCCGCCACGAGCAGTACTTC. It translates to CASSLGLRHEQYF.

The chain employs TRBV7-9 and TRBJ2-7; 12 bases are shared with TRBD1. In germline, CDR1 is SEHNR, CDR2 FQNEAQ (reference sequence). The CDR3 is 15 amino acids. The trim removed 4 bases at V and 4 bases at J, leaving 5 bases unmatched. The CDR3 loop is CASSSPGQGAYEQYF. CDR3 DNA: TGTGCCAGCAGCTCCCCGGGACAGGGGGCTTACGAGCAGTACTTC.

The V call is TRBV5-4, the J call TRBJ2-7; 7 nucleotides agree with TRBD2. The CDR3 has 15 amino acids. The germline gives CDR1 SGHNT, CDR2 YYREEE (reference sequence). Unmatched junction bases numbered 6, after V lost 0 bases and J lost 3 bases. CDR3 coding DNA: TGTGCCAGCAGCTTGGCGGCTAGCGGAAACTACGAGCAGTACTTC. Translated, it gives CASSLAASGNYEQYF.

This clone appeared a few times. This chain uses TRBV30 with TRBJ1-5; possibly TRBD1 for D (5 bases). The CDR3 has 15 amino acids. The V gene lost 3 bases and the J gene lost 0 bases, with 12 bases spanning the gap. Germline V gene data show CDR1 as GTSNPN and CDR2 as SVGIG (reference sequence). The CDR3 DNA sequence: TGTGCCTGGAGGGCGGGGGTAAATAGCAATCAGCCCCAGCATTTT. As protein: CAWRAGVNSNQPQHF.

This clone was seen just once. J is TRBJ2-7 and V is TRBV5-1, with 10 bases fitting TRBD1. Germline lookup yields CDR1 SGHRS and CDR2 YFSETQ. Germline trimming cut 4 bases from V and 8 bases from J; bases unmatched to any gene: 6. This CDR3 spans 13 amino acids. The CDR3 coding sequence is TGCGCCAGCAGCCAGGGACAGGGGAACCAGCAGTACTTC. Its protein product is CASSQGQGNQQYF.

The rearrangement links TRBV28 to TRBJ2-1; D tentatively reads TRBD1 or TRBD2 (5 bases each). The CDR3 is 17 residues long. Trimming cost V 2 bases and J 2 bases, with 16 bases left between them. The V gene's germline CDR1 is MDHEN and CDR2 SYDVKM. The CDR3 region is CASSLAGGRVPYNEQFF. Written as DNA, the CDR3 is TGTGCCAGCAGTTTAGCGGGCGGCAGGGTCCCCTACAATGAGCAGTTCTTC.

The chain links TRBV29-1 to TRBJ2-1, with D uncertain. CDR1 and CDR2 from the germline V gene are SQVTM and ANQGSEA. The germline V and J ends were trimmed by 4 bases and 5 bases, with 9 bases remaining between them. This CDR3 spans 12 amino acids. The CDR3 DNA follows: TGCAGCGTTGTTTGGCGGAACAATGAGCAGTTCTTC. This gives the protein CSVVWRNNEQFF.

This chain links TRBV6-1 with TRBJ1-2, with D hard to call. The CDR3 is 15 residues long. V gave up 4 bases and J gave up 1 base, with 13 bases separating them. Germline V CDR1 and CDR2: MNHNS, SASEGT. CDR3 coding DNA: TGTGCCAGCAGTGGGCAGACTTCCTATAACTATGGCTACACCTTC. Protein: CASSGQTSYNYGYTF.

The chain uses TRBV7-9 and TRBJ1-2; no reliable D call. V shed 4 bases and J shed 2 bases, with 17 bases lying between them. The CDR3 runs 16 residues. Per the germline V gene, CDR1 is SEHNR and CDR2 is FQNEAQ (reference sequence). For the CDR3, the DNA is TGTGCCAGCAGCTCAGCTTCTCCTGTTGCGAACTATGGCTACACCTTC. It specifies CASSSASPVANYGYTF.

The chain carries TRBV25-1 and TRBJ2-5; 8 bases fit TRBD2. The CDR3 has 14 residues. Losses at the gene ends were 1 base for V and 5 bases for J; bases not matched to a gene: 3. Germline CDR1 reads MGHDK; CDR2 reads SYGVNS. DNA of the CDR3: TGTGCCAGCAGTGAATGGGGCGGGGGGGAGACCCAGTACTTC. Protein product: CASSEWGGGETQYF. Full variable domain (missing parts from reference TRBV25-1 and TRBJ2-5): EADIYQTPRYLVIGTGKKITLECSQTMGHDKMYWYQQDPGMELHLIHYSYGVNSTEKGDLSSESTVSRIRTEHFPLTLESARPSHTSQYLCASSEWGGGETQYFGPGTRLLVL.

The chain employs TRBV19 and TRBJ2-2; D is ambiguous. Trimming cost V 3 bases and J 0 bases, with 17 bases left between them. This CDR3 contains 18 residues. CDR1 is LNHDA and CDR2 is SQIVND in the germline V gene (reference sequence). The CDR3 DNA follows: TGTGCCAGTAGTATCCCCCCCTACAGTTTACCGAACACCGGGGAGCTGTTTTTT. Protein: CASSIPPYSLPNTGELFF.

This chain joins TRBV2 and TRBJ2-1, with 7 bases that match TRBD1. Germline lookup yields CDR1 SNHLY and CDR2 FYNNEI. CDR3 length equals 14 residues. V shed 5 bases and J 8 bases; nucleotides not matched to a gene: 9. CDR3 residues: CASSSGTVFHEQFF. CDR3 nucleotide sequence: TGTGCCAGCAGTTCCGGGACAGTCTTTCATGAGCAGTTCTTC.

The V gene is TRBV7-9, the J gene TRBJ2-5, with 10 bases fitting TRBD1. The J segment lost 4 bases and the V segment lost 2 bases, leaving 4 bases of the junction unmatched. Germline CDR1 SEHNR, CDR2 FQNEAQ (reference sequence). The CDR3 sequence is 15 residues long. CDR3 bases: TGTGCCAGCAGCTTATCTCGGACAGGGGGAGAGACCCAGTACTTC. Amino acid sequence: CASSLSRTGGETQYF.

J is TRBJ2-3 and V is TRBV7-9; the D call may be TRBD1 or TRBD2 (5 bases each). The germline gives CDR1 SEHNR, CDR2 FQNEAQ (reference sequence). This CDR3 comprises 16 residues. V lost 6 bases to trimming and J lost 2 bases, with 18 bases between them. The CDR3 DNA reads TGTGCCAGCAGAGGGAATGGGGGAGAGATCACAGATACGCAGTATTTT. Its translation: CASRGNGGEITDTQYF.

The rearrangement joins TRBV2 to TRBJ2-1; no clear D. V was shortened by 7 bases and J by 5 bases, with 6 bases between the two germline ends. This CDR3 has 11 residues. Germline assignment: CDR1 SNHLY and CDR2 FYNNEI. The CDR3: CASMGNNEQFF. The CDR3 DNA is TGTGCCAGCATGGGCAACAATGAGCAGTTCTTC.

The chain links TRBV6-5 to TRBJ2-7; D might be TRBD2 (5 bases). Germline loops: CDR1 MNHEY, CDR2 SVGAGI. The V and J ends lost 5 bases and 3 bases respectively, with 14 bases between them. This CDR3 is built from 14 residues. The CDR3 nucleotides are TGTGCCAGCAGTGTACGTCTAGCTCGCTACGAGCAGTACTTC. Amino acid sequence: CASSVRLARYEQYF.

This clone came up once. The J gene is TRBJ1-2, the V gene TRBV5-4, with 7 positions matching TRBD1. Looked up from germline, CDR1 is SGHNT and CDR2 is YYREEE (reference sequence). The CDR3 sequence is 14 residues long. J gave up 6 bases and V 0 bases, and 5 bases lay outside the gene matches. The CDR3 DNA follows: TGTGCCAGCAGCTTGGATACAGGGGATGATGGCTACACCTTC. Its protein is CASSLDTGDDGYTF.